This T cell receptor beta chain is from a study of T cell repertoires in cytomegalovirus infection. Study context: In the study, CMV epitopes included recently identified HLA-C-restricted and well-studied HLA-B-restricted ones. The public TCR beta signatures pointed to both CMV infection and matching HLA type.

The V gene's germline CDR1 is MNHEY and CDR2 SVGEGT. This CDR3 has 12 residues. The V and J ends lost 0 bases and 8 bases respectively, with 5 bases between them. TCRdb independently ran MiXCR on the reads; one entry per CDR3 protein. This sample carries roughly 350,000 distinct CDR3 sequences, roughly a third of them seen once, and the ten largest clones take about 14%. Broader study findings: There were HLA-C-restricted CMV-specific TCR beta clonotypes dominating the ex vivo response. Cumulated frequencies of public TCR beta families served to identify carriers of CMV plus the relevant HLA.

A word on this clonotype: Its specificity is unknown.

This clonotype was obtained from a human donor in good health (CMV status not recorded). Some clones in this sample may be carry-over from other donors' samples. The sequencing used cultured PBMCs, collected from culture after CMV antigen stimulation. The rearrangement joins TRBV6-2 or TRBV6-3 to TRBJ2-1; no clear D. For the CDR3, the DNA is TGTGCCAGCAGTTACTCGATCTATGAGCAGTTCTTC. As protein: CASSYSIYEQFF.